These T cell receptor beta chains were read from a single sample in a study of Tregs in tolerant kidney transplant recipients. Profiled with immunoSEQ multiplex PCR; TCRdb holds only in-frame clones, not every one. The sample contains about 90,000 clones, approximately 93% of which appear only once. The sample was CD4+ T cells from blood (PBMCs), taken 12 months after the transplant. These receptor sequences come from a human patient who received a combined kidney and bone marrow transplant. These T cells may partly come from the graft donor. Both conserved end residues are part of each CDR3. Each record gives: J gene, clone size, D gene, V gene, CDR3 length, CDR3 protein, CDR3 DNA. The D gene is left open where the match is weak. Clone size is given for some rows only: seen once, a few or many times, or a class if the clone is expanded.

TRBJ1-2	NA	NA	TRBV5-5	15	CASSLVRSRNYGYTF	TGTGCCAGCAGCTTGGTCCGGTCCCGAAACTATGGCTACACCTTC
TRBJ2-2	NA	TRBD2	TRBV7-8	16	CASSSRTSGATGELFF	TGTGCCAGCAGCTCCCGGACTAGCGGGGCAACCGGGGAGCTGTTTTTT
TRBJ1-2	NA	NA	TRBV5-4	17	CASSFLGAPSYLGGYTF	TGTGCCAGCAGCTTCTTAGGGGCCCCCAGCTATCTTGGTGGCTACACCTTC
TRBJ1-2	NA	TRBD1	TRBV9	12	CASSGDRGGYTF	TGTGCCAGCAGCGGGGACAGGGGTGGCTACACCTTC
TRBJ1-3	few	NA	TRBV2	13	CAATKGAGNTIYF	TGTGCCGCTACGAAGGGGGCTGGAAACACCATATATTTT
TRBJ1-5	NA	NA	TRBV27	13	CASSFWLDQPQHF	TGTGCCAGCAGTTTCTGGCTCGATCAGCCCCAGCATTTT
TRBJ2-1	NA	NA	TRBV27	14	CASSPPWTYNEQFF	TGTGCCAGCAGTCCGCCTTGGACTTACAATGAGCAGTTCTTC
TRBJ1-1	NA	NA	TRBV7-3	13	CASSLDKNTEAFF	TGTGCCAGCAGCTTAGACAAGAACACTGAAGCTTTCTTT
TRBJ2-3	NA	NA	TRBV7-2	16	CASSLTPAHSTDTQYF	TGTGCCAGCAGCCTCACCCCAGCGCACAGCACAGATACGCAGTATTTT
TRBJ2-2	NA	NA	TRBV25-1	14	CASSARVITGELFF	TGTGCCAGCAGTGCCCGGGTTATCACCGGGGAGCTGTTTTTT
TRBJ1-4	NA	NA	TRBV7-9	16	CASSSSRGKYDEKLFF	TGTGCCAGCAGCTCCTCAAGGGGGAAGTACGATGAAAAACTGTTTTTT
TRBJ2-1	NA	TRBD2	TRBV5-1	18	CASSLVGRDFSSYNEQFF	TGCGCCAGCAGCTTGGTAGGGAGGGACTTTAGCTCCTACAATGAGCAGTTCTTC
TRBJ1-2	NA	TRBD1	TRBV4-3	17	CASSQATGVYTNYGYTF	TGCGCCAGCAGCCAAGCGACAGGGGTTTATACGAACTATGGCTACACCTTC
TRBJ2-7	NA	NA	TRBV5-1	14	CASSLTGATYEQYF	TGCGCCAGCAGTTTGACAGGTGCAACCTACGAGCAGTACTTC
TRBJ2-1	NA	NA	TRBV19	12	CATGTSYNEQFF	TGTGCCACCGGGACAAGCTACAATGAGCAGTTCTTC
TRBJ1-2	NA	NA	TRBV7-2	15	CASSLSRGGNYGYTF	TGTGCCAGCAGCCTATCCCGAGGGGGTAACTATGGCTACACCTTC
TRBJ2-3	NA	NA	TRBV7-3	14	CASSVLTSTDTQYF	TGTGCCAGCAGCGTACTGACTAGCACAGATACGCAGTATTTT
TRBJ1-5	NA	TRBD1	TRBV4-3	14	CASSTGTGNQPQHF	TGCGCCAGCAGCACCGGGACAGGGAATCAGCCCCAGCATTTT
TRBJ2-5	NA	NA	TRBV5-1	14	CASTTTGFRETQYF	TGCGCCAGCACCACCACAGGGTTCAGAGAGACCCAGTACTTC
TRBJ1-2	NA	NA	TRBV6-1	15	CASSEMSSTAWGYTF	TGTGCCAGCAGTGAAATGAGTTCGACAGCGTGGGGCTACACCTTC
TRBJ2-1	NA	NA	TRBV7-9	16	CASSFTGDSSYNEQFF	TGTGCCAGCAGCTTTACGGGGGACAGCTCCTACAATGAGCAGTTCTTC
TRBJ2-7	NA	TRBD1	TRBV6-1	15	CASIFSGTGLYEQYF	TGTGCCAGCATCTTCTCCGGGACAGGACTATACGAGCAGTACTTC
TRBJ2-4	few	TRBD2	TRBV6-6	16	CASSYSGRGGRDIQYF	TGTGCCAGCAGTTACTCTGGGCGGGGGGGCCGGGACATTCAGTACTTC
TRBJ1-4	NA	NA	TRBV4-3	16	CASSQDYGGANEKLFF	TGCGCCAGCAGCCAAGATTACGGGGGAGCTAATGAAAAACTGTTTTTT
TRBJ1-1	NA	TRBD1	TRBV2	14	CASSPGRGRTEAFF	TGTGCCAGCAGCCCCGGCAGGGGGCGAACTGAAGCTTTCTTT
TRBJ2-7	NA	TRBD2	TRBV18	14	CASSPRSGDPEQYF	TGTGCCAGCTCACCACGAAGCGGGGATCCCGAGCAGTACTTC
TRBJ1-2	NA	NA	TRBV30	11	CACPGGDGYTF	TGTGCCTGTCCGGGGGGGGATGGCTACACCTTC
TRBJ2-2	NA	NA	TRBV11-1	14	CASSLTGNTGELFF	TGTGCCAGCAGCTTAACTGGGAACACCGGGGAGCTGTTTTTT
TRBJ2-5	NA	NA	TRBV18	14	CASSLRQTRETQYF	TGTGCCAGCTCACTCCGACAGACTAGGGAGACCCAGTACTTC
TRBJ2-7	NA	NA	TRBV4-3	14	CASSQESGYYEQYF	TGCGCCAGCAGCCAAGAGTCAGGGTACTACGAGCAGTACTTC
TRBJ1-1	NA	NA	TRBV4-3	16	CASSQAGYSRNTEAFF	TGCGCCAGCAGCCAAGCAGGGTACTCGAGGAACACTGAAGCTTTCTTT
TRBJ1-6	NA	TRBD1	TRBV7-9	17	CASSSTFRDSDNSPLHF	TGTGCCAGCAGCTCCACTTTCCGGGACAGTGATAATTCACCCCTCCACTTT
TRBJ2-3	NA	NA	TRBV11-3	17	CASSLVSGWINTDTQYF	TGTGCCAGCAGCTTAGTGAGCGGGTGGATAAACACAGATACGCAGTATTTT
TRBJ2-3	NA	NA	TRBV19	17	CASSIEGGGLSTDTQYF	TGTGCCAGCAGTATAGAAGGCGGGGGCCTTAGCACAGATACGCAGTATTTT
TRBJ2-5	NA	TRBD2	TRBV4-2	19	CASSRPKGLAGALGETQYF	TGTGCCAGCAGCCGCCCCAAAGGACTAGCGGGGGCCTTAGGAGAGACCCAGTACTTC
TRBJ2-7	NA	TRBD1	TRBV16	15	CASSQLGTGFYEQYF	TGTGCCAGCAGCCAATTGGGGACAGGGTTCTACGAGCAGTACTTC
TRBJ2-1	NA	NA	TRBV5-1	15	CASTDTLKSNNEQFF	TGCGCCAGCACCGACACCCTGAAGAGTAACAATGAGCAGTTCTTC
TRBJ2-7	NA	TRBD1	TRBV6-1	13	CASIRTGSYEQYF	TGTGCCAGCATCCGGACAGGCTCCTACGAGCAGTACTTC
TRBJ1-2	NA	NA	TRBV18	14	CASSPPVESYGYTF	TGTGCCAGCTCACCACCGGTAGAAAGTTATGGCTACACCTTC
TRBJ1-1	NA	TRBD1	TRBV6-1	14	CASSATGGGTEAFF	TGTGCCAGCAGCGCTACAGGGGGGGGCACTGAAGCTTTCTTT
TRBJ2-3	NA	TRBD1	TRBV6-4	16	CASSALGTGRSDTQYF	TGTGCCAGCAGCGCCCTTGGGACAGGGAGGTCAGATACGCAGTATTTT
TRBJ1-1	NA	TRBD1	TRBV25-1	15	CASSERRTGSTEAFF	TGTGCCAGCAGCGAGAGGCGGACAGGGTCCACTGAAGCTTTCTTT
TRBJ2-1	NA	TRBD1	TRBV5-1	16	CASSLKTGDLLGEQFF	TGCGCCAGCAGCTTGAAGACAGGGGACTTACTAGGTGAGCAGTTCTTC
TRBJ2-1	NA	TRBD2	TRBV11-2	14	CASRRTSGYNEQFF	TGTGCCAGCCGACGGACTAGCGGCTACAATGAGCAGTTCTTC
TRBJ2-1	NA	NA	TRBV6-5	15	CASSSGRANYNEQFF	TGTGCCAGCAGTTCCGGCAGGGCCAACTACAATGAGCAGTTCTTC
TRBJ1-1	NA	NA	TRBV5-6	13	CASSLVFSTEAFF	TGTGCCAGCAGCTTGGTTTTCTCCACTGAAGCTTTCTTT
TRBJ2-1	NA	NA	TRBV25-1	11	CASSMANEQFF	TGTGCCAGCAGTATGGCAAATGAGCAGTTCTTC
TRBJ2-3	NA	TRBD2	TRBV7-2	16	CASSLGGGGAQDTQYF	TGTGCCAGCAGCTTAGGTGGCGGGGGGGCCCAAGATACGCAGTATTTT
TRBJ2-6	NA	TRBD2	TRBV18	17	CASSPAGRDPGANVLTF	TGTGCCAGCTCACCGGCGGGGAGGGACCCTGGGGCCAACGTCCTGACTTTC
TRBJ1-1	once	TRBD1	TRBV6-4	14	CASSARQGDTEAFF	TGTGCCAGCAGTGCACGACAGGGGGACACTGAAGCTTTCTTT
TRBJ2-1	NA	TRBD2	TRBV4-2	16	CASSPGGSGGLNEQFF	TGTGCCAGCAGCCCGGGAGGAAGCGGGGGCCTAAATGAGCAGTTCTTC
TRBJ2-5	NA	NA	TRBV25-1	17	CASSELGLNTGRETQYF	TGTGCCAGCAGTGAATTAGGCCTCAACACGGGTCGAGAGACCCAGTACTTC
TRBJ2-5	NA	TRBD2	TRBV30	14	CAWSAGLARETQYF	TGTGCCTGGAGTGCTGGACTAGCTCGAGAGACCCAGTACTTC
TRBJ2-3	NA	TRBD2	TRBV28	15	CASSDSGAGTDTQYF	TGTGCCAGCAGTGATAGCGGGGCTGGCACAGATACGCAGTATTTT
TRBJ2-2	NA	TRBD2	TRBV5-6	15	CASSLDGLAAGELFF	TGTGCCAGCAGCTTGGACGGACTAGCGGCCGGGGAGCTGTTTTTT
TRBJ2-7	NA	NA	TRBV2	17	CASSELEWTGSSYEQYF	TGTGCCAGCAGTGAATTAGAGTGGACGGGGAGCTCCTACGAGCAGTACTTC
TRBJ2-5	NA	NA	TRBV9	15	CASSDRRDIQETQYF	TGTGCCAGCAGCGACCGCCGGGACATACAAGAGACCCAGTACTTC
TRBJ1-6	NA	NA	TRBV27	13	CASSLSPYSPLHF	TGTGCCAGCAGTTTATCCCCATATTCACCCCTCCACTTT
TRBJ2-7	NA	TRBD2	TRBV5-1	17	CASSPWEVAGSSYEQYF	TGCGCCAGCAGCCCCTGGGAGGTAGCGGGGAGCTCCTACGAGCAGTACTTC